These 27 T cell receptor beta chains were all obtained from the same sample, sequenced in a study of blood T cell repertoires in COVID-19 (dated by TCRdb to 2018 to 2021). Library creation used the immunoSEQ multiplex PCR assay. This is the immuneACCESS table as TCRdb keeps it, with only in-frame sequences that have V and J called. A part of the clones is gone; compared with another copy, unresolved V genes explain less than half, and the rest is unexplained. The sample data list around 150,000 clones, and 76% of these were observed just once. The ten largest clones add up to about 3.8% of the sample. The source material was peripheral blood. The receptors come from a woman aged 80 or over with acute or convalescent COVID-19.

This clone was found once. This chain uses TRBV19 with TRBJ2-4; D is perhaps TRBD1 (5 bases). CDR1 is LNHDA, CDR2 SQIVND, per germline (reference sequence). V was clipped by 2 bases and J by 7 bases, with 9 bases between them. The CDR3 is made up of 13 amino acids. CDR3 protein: CASSITPGNIQYF. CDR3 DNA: TGTGCCAGTAGTATAACCCCAGGGAACATTCAGTACTTC.

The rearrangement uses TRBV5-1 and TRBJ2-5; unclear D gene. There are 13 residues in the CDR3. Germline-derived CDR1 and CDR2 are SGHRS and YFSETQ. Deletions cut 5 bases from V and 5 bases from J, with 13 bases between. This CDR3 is CASSVMSAETQYF. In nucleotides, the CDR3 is TGCGCCAGCAGTGTCATGAGTGCGGAGACCCAGTACTTC.

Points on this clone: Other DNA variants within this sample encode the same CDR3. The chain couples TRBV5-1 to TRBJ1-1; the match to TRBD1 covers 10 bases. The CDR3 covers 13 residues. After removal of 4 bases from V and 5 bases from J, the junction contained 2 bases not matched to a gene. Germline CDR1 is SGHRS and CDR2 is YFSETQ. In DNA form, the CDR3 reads TGCGCCAGCAGCCCGGGACAGGGGACTGAAGCTTTCTTT. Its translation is CASSPGQGTEAFF.

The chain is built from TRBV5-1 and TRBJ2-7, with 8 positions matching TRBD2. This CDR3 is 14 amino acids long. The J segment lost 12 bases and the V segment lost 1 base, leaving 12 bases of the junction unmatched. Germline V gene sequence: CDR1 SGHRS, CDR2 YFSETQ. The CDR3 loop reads CASSLQRGNPVRYF. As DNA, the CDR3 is TGCGCCAGCAGCTTGCAGCGGGGGAATCCGGTTCGGTACTTC.

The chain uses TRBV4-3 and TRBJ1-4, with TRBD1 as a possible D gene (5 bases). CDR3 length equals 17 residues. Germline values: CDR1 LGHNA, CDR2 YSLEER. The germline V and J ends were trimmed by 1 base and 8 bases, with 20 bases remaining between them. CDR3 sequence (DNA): TGCGCCAGCAGCCAAGCAGGCGGGGGTTGGACTTGGGAAAAACTGTTTTTT. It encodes CASSQAGGGWTWEKLFF.

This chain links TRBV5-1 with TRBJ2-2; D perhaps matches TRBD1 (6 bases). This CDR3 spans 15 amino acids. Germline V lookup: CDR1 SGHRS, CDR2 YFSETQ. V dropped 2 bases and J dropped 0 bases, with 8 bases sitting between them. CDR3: CASSLGGTNTGELFF. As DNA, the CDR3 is TGCGCCAGCAGCTTAGGGGGAACGAACACCGGGGAGCTGTTTTTT.

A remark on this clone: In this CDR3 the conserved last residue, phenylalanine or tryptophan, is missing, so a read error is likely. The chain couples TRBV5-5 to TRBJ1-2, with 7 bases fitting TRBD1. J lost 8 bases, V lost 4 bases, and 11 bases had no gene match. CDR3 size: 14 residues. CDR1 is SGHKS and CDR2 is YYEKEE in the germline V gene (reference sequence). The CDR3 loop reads CASSRDSPMRGYTS. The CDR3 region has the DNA TGTGCCAGCAGCCGGGACAGCCCCATGAGGGGCTACACCTCC.

Here the CDR3 DNA reads TGTGCCAGCAGCCAACAACTATGGACTAGCCTAGTCGAGCAGTACTTC. Translating it yields CASSQQLWTSLVEQYF. This chain connects TRBV4-2 to TRBJ2-7; 8 positions match TRBD2. The CDR3 runs 16 residues. With V trimmed by 2 bases and J by 6 bases, 12 bases remained unmatched. Germline lookup yields CDR1 LGHNA and CDR2 YNFKEQ.

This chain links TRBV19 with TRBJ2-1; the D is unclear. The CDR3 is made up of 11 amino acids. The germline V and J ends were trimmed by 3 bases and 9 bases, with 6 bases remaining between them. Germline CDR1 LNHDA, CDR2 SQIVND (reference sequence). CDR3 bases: TGTGCCAGTAGTATTGAGTTTGAGCAGTTCTTC. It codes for CASSIEFEQFF.

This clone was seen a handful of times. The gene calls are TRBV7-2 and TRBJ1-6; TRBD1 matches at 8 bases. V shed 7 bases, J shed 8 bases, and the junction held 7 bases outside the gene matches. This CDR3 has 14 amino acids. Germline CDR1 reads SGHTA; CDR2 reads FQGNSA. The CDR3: CASKERTGYSPLHF. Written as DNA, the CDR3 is TGTGCCAGCAAGGAAAGGACAGGGTATTCACCCCTCCACTTT.

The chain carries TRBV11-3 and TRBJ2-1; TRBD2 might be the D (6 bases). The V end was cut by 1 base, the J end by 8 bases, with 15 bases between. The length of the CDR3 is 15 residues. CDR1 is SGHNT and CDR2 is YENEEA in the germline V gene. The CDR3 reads CASSLGSGEVDEQFF. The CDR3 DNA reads TGTGCCAGCAGCTTAGGTTCGGGAGAGGTTGATGAGCAGTTCTTC.

Here the CDR3 reads CASSQLEETQYF. The CDR3 DNA reads as TGTGCCAGCAGCCAGCTGGAGGAGACCCAGTACTTC. V is TRBV5-6 and J is TRBJ2-5; D is ambiguous. Germline CDR1 and CDR2: SGHDT and YYEEEE. CDR3 size: 12 residues. Trimming removed 4 bases from V and 5 bases from J, with 9 bases in between.

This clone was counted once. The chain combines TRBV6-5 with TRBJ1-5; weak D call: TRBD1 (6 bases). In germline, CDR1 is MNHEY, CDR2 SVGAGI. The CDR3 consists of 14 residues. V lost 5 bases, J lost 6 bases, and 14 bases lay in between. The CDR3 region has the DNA TGTGCCAGCAGTATACAGGGAGGGGGTCAGCCCCAGCATTTT. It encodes CASSIQGGGQPQHF.

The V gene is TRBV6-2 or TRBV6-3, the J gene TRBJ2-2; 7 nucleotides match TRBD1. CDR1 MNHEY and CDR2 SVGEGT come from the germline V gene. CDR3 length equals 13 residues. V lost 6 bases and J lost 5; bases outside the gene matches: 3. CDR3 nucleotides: TGTGCCAGCAGGTACAGGGGAACCGGGGAGCTGTTTTTT. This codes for CASRYRGTGELFF.

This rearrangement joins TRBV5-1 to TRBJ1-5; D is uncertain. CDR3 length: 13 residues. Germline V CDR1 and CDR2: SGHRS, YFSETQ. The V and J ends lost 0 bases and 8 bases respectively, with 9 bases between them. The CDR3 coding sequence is TGCGCCAGCAGCTTGGTCCCCGAGGAGCCCCAGCATTTT. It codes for CASSLVPEEPQHF. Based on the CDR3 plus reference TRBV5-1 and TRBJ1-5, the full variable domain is KAGVTQTPRYLIKTRGQQVTLSCSPISGHRSVSWYQQTPGQGLQFLFEYFSETQRNKGNFPGRFSGRQFSNSRSEMNVSTLELGDSALYLCASSLVPEEPQHFGDGTRLSIL.

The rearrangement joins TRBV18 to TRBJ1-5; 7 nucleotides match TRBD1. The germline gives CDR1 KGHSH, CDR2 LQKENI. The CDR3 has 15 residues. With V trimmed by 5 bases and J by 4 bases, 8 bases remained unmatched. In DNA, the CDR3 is TGTGCCAGCTCAACCACCCAGGGGGGAAATCAGCCCCAGCATTTT. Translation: CASSTTQGGNQPQHF.

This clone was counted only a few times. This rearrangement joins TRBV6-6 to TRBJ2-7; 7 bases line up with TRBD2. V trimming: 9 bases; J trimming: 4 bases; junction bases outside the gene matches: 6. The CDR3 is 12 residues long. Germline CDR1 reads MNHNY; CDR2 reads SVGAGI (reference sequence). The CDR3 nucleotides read TGTGCCAGTGGAGCGGGGTTGTACGAGCAGTACTTC. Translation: CASGAGLYEQYF.

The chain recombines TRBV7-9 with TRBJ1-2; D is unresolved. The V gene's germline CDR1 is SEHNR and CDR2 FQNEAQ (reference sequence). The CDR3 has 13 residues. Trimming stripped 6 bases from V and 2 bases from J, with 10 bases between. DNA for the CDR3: TGTGCCAGCAGTTACGGGGAGAACTATGGCTACACCTTC. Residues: CASSYGENYGYTF.

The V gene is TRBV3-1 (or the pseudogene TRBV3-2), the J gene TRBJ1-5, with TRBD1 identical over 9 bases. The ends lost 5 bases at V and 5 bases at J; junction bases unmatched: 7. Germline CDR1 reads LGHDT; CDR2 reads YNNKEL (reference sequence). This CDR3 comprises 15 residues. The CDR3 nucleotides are TGTGCCAGCAGCTCGTGGGGGGACAGGGATCAGCCCCAGCATTTT. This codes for CASSSWGDRDQPQHF.

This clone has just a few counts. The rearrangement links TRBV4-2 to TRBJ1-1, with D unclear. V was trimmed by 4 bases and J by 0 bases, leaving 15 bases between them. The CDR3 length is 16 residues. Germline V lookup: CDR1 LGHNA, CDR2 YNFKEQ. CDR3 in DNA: TGTGCCAGCAGCCCGACATTCGGCAGGATGAACACTGAAGCTTTCTTT. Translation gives CASSPTFGRMNTEAFF.

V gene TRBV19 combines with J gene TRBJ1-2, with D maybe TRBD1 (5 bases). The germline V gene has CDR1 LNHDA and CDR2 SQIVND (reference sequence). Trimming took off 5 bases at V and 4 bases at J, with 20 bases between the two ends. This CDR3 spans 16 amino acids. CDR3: CASSLVGDSSFYGYTF. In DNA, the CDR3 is TGTGCCAGTAGTTTAGTAGGGGACTCAAGTTTCTATGGCTACACCTTC.

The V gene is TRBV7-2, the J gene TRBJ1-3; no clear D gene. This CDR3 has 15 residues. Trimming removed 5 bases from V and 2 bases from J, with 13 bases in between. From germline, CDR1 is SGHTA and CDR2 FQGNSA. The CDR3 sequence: CASSPSAGPGNTIYF. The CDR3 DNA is TGTGCCAGCAGCCCGAGCGCGGGCCCTGGAAACACCATATATTTT.

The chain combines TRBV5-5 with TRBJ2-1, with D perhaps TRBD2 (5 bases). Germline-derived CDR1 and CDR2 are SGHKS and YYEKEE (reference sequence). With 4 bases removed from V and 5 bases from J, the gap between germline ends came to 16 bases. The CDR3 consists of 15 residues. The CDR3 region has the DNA TGTGCCAGCAGCCTCCGGGCGCTAGCTGACAATGAGCAGTTCTTC. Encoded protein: CASSLRALADNEQFF.

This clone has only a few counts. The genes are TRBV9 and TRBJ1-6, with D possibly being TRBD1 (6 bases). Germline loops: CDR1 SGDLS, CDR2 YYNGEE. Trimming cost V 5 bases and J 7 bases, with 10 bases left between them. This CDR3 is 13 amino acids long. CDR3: CASRRTDNSPLHF. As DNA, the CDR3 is TGTGCCAGCAGACGGACAGACAATTCACCCCTCCACTTT. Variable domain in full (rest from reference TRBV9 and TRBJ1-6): DSGVTQTPKHLITATGQRVTLRCSPRSGDLSVYWYQQSLDQGLQFLIQYYNGEERAKGNILERFSAQQFPDLHSELNLSSLELGDSALYFCASRRTDNSPLHFGNGTRLTVT.

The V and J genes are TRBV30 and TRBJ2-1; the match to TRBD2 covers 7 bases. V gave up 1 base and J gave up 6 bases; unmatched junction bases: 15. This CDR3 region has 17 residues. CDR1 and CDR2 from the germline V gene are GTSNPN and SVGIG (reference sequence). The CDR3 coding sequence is TGTGCCTGGAGTGCGTCTATACGAGCGGGGAAAATCAATGAGCAGTTCTTC. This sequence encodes CAWSASIRAGKINEQFF.

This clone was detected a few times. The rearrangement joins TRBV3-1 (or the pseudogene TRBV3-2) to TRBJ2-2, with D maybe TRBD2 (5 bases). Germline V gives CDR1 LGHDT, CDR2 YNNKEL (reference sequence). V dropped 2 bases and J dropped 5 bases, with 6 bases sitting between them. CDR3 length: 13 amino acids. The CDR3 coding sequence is TGTGCCAGCAGCCAACTAGCTACCGGGGAGCTGTTTTTT. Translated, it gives CASSQLATGELFF.

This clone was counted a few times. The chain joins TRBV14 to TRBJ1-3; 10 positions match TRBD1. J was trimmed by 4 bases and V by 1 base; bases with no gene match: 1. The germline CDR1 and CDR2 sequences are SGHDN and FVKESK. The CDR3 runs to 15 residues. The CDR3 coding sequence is TGTGCCAGCAGCCAAGGACAGGGGGCCGGAAACACCATATATTTT. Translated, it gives CASSQGQGAGNTIYF.